This T cell receptor (beta chain) was profiled in a study of blood T cells in healthy people across ages. The study's findings and limits: A conclusive naive versus antigen-experienced comparison was prevented by the unsorted PBMCs.

A second PCR, run for about 6 to 11 cycles, used a sample-barcoded 5' primer plus a J-beta primer mix. TCRdb re-called the 5' RACE reads through MiXCR, storing one row per CDR3 protein. The table lists fewer than 1,200,000 distinct CDR3 sequences, 20% to 25% of them singletons. To note about this clonotype: What it recognizes is unknown.

These data also formed part of another study, on T cells of mothers and their children.

This clonotype was sampled from a girl aged 2 to 10 in good health. Material for sequencing was blood.

CDR3 in DNA: TGTGCCAGCAGCTACGCCCTAGCGGGAGTGGACGAGCAGTACTTC. Translation: CASSYALAGVDEQYF. The rearrangement links TRBV7-9 to TRBJ2-5, with 10 bases identical to TRBD2. The J call may be in error: the DNA end matches TRBJ2-7 better. The CDR3 consists of 15 residues. Germline values: CDR1 SEHNR, CDR2 FQNEAQ (reference sequence).